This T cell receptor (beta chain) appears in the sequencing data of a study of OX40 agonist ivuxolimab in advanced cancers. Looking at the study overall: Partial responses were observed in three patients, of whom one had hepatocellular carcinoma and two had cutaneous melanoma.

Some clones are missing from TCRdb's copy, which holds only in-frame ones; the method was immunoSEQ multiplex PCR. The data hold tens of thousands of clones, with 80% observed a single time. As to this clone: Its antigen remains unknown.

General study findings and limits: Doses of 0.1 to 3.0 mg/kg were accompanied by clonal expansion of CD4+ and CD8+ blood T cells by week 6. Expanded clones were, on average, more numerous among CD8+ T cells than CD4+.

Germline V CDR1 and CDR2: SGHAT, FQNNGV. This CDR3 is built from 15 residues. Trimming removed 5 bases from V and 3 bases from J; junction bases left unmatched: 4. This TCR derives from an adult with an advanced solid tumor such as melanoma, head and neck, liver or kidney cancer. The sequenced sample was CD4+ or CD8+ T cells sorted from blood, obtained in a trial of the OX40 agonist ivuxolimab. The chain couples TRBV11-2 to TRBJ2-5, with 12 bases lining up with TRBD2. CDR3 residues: CASSVRTSGEETQYF. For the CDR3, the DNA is TGTGCCAGCAGCGTACGGACTAGCGGGGAAGAGACCCAGTACTTC.